This T cell receptor (beta chain) originates from a study of cytomegalovirus exposure and HLA in healthy donors. General study points: Researchers left out some V segments, among them TRBV6-2 and TRBV6-3, as indistinguishable. Donors were assumed by presence/absence analyses to have roughly uniform sequencing depth. Apart from CMV serostatus, no immune exposure information was available.

Deletions cut 0 bases from V and 8 bases from J, with 10 bases between. Germline V gene sequence: CDR1 LGHNA, CDR2 YNFKEQ. The CDR3 extends over 13 amino acids. Details on this clone: Its antigen remains unknown.

In the PCR, 60 Vbeta and 13 Jbeta primers were used. In the original analysis: Counted up in a later analysis, unique TCR beta chains came to some 72 million, with around 10 million shared. Using immunoSEQ multiplex PCR, the repertoire was profiled, and TCRdb retains in-frame clones only, with some absent. That table furnishes V, J and clone size, whereas the DNA furnished D and trimming. The sample data list fewer than 150,000 clones. Sample: PBMCs. This receptor was identified in a man aged 40-49 years in good health and CMV-seronegative. V and J are TRBV4-2 and TRBJ1-2; a weak D match, TRBD1 (5 bases). The CDR3 sequence: CASSQETGGGYTF. In DNA, the CDR3 is TGTGCCAGCAGCCAAGAAACAGGCGGAGGCTACACCTTC.